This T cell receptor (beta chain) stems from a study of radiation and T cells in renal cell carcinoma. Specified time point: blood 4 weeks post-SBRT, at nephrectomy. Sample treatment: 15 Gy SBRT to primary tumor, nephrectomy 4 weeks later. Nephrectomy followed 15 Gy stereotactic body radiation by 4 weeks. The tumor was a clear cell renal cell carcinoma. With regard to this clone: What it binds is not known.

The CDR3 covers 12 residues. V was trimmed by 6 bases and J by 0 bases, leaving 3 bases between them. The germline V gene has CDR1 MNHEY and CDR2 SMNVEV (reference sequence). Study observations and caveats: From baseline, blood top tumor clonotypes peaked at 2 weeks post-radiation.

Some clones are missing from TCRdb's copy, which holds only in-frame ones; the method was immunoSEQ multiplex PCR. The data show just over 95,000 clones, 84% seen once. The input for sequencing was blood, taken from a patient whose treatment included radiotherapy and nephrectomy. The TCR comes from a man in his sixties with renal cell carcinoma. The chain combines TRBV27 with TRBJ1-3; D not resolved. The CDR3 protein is CASRSSGNTIYF. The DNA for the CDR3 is TGTGCCAGCAGGAGCTCTGGAAACACCATATATTTT.